This entry lists 7 T cell receptor beta chains sequenced from one sample in a study of blood T cell repertoires in COVID-19. Libraries were prepared by immunoSEQ multiplex PCR; TCRdb keeps only in-frame clonotypes and omits some of them. In the table there are 330,000 or so clones, about nine tenths of which are singletons. The sample comprised PBMCs or T cells enriched from blood (not recorded which). Receptor source: a woman in her twenties or thirties who had been exposed to COVID-19.

The gene calls are TRBV28 and TRBJ2-2; tentative D call: TRBD2 (6 bases). The CDR3 runs 14 residues. The V and J ends lost 5 bases and 1 base respectively, with 8 bases between them. Germline values: CDR1 MDHEN, CDR2 SYDVKM. CDR3 protein: CASSLSGNTGELFF. The CDR3 nucleotides are TGTGCCAGCAGTCTTAGCGGGAACACCGGGGAGCTGTTTTTT.

Note on this clone: At one end the junction does not follow the germline gene, possibly because of a read error. The rearrangement joins TRBV14 to TRBJ1-5; D unresolved. The CDR3 has 17 amino acids. The germline V gene encodes CDR1 SGHDN and CDR2 FVKESK. CDR3 protein: CASSQGRAGYSNRPQHF. CDR3 DNA sequence: TGTGCCAGCAGCCAAGGGAGAGCGGGCTATAGCAATCGGCCCCAGCATTTT. Full variable domain (outside the CDR3, taken from reference TRBV14 and TRBJ1-5): EAGVTQFPSHSVIEKGQTVTLRCDPISGHDNLYWYRRVMGKEIKFLLHFVKESKQDESGMPNNRFLAERTGGTYSTLKVQPAELEDSGVYFCASSQGRAGYSNRPQHFGDGTRLSIL.

The rearrangement links TRBV28 to TRBJ1-4, with D possibly matching TRBD1 (5 bases). The V gene's germline CDR1 is MDHEN and CDR2 SYDVKM. With 10 bases removed from V and 2 bases from J, the gap between germline ends came to 20 bases. The CDR3 loop spans 16 amino acids. The CDR3, as DNA: TGTGCCATCACCGGGACCCCCGGGGGGACTAATGAAAAACTGTTTTTT. Translated, it gives CAITGTPGGTNEKLFF.

This chain connects TRBV20-1 to TRBJ2-1, with unresolved D. CDR3 length equals 11 residues. CDR1 DFQATT and CDR2 SNEGSKA come from the germline V gene (reference sequence). Trimming removed 5 bases at V and 2 bases at J, with 4 bases between. The CDR3 nucleotides are TGCAGTGCTCCTCCCTACAATGAGCAGTTCTTC. Translating it yields CSAPPYNEQFF.

V gene TRBV5-1 combines with J gene TRBJ2-4, with D perhaps TRBD2 (6 bases). This CDR3 contains 15 residues. The germline CDR1 and CDR2 sequences are SGHRS and YFSETQ. V was pared by 4 bases and J by 3 bases, with 14 bases between. CDR3 in amino acids: CASSPVGGNKNIQYF. The CDR3 coding sequence is TGCGCCAGCAGCCCGGTCGGAGGGAACAAAAACATTCAGTACTTC.

The CDR3 sequence: CASSPVGGTMNTEAFF. DNA for the CDR3: TGTGCCAGCTCACCCGTCGGGGGGACAATGAACACTGAAGCTTTCTTT. This chain links TRBV18 with TRBJ1-1; D may be TRBD1 (6 bases). V lost 3 bases and J 0 bases, leaving 14 bases between the germline ends. CDR1 and CDR2 from the germline V gene are KGHSH and LQKENI. The CDR3 covers 16 residues.

This clone was seen only once. J is TRBJ2-1 and V is TRBV3-1 (or the pseudogene TRBV3-2); maybe TRBD1 (6 bases). Per the germline V gene, CDR1 is LGHDT and CDR2 is YNNKEL (reference sequence). The CDR3 has 14 residues. V was pared by 5 bases and J by 5 bases, with 13 bases between. CDR3 nucleotide sequence: TGTGCCAGCAGCTCCCGGACAGAGAACAATGAGCAGTTCTTC. Translated, it gives CASSSRTENNEQFF.